These 25 T cell receptor beta chains were all obtained from the same sample, sequenced in a study of Ad26.COV2.S vaccination and SARS-CoV-2 variants. This table comes from immunoSEQ multiplex PCR, and its TCRdb copy is limited to in-frame clones, with some not included. Among more than 150,000 clones listed, around nine tenths were seen once. Sample: peripheral blood, taken after recovery from COVID-19. These receptors were obtained from a human donor who had recovered from COVID-19.

The CDR3 DNA reads TGCGCCAGCAGCTTCAGTACCCAAGAGACCCAGTACTTC. It encodes CASSFSTQETQYF. This chain connects TRBV5-1 to TRBJ2-5, with D unresolved. The CDR3 runs 13 residues. Germline V lookup: CDR1 SGHRS, CDR2 YFSETQ. Trimming left V 2 bases short and J 1 base short, with 6 bases between.

The rearrangement joins TRBV15 to TRBJ2-5; 13 bases map to TRBD2. The V segment lost 0 bases and the J segment 6 bases; nucleotides outside the gene matches: 4. The CDR3 has 16 residues. CDR1 and CDR2 from the germline V gene are LNHNV and YYDKDF (reference sequence). CDR3 in amino acids: CATSREGLAGKKTQYF. The CDR3 coding sequence is TGTGCCACCAGCAGAGAGGGACTAGCGGGGAAGAAGACCCAGTACTTC. The entire variable domain, with the rest obtained from reference TRBV15 and TRBJ2-5, is as follows: DAMVIQNPRYQVTQFGKPVTLSCSQTLNHNVMYWYQQKSSQAPKLLFHYYDKDFNNEADTPDNFQSRRPNTSFCFLDIRSPGLGDTAMYLCATSREGLAGKKTQYFGPGTRLLVL.

The chain has TRBV5-5 and TRBJ2-7; a weak D match, TRBD2 (5 bases). The CDR3 runs 14 residues. With 0 bases removed from V and 5 bases from J, the gap between germline ends came to 12 bases. Germline V gene lookup returns CDR1 SGHKS and CDR2 YYEKEE (reference sequence). CDR3 loop: CASSLAGFSNEQYF. The CDR3 coding sequence is TGTGCCAGCAGCTTGGCGGGGTTCTCTAACGAGCAGTACTTC.

V gene TRBV7-6 combines with J gene TRBJ2-1; possible D gene TRBD2, 5 bases. The CDR3 runs 15 residues. Germline V gene sequence: CDR1 SGHVS, CDR2 FNYEAQ. Trimming removed 5 bases from V and 0 bases from J, with 11 bases in between. CDR3 protein: CASSEVGSSYNEQFF. Written as DNA, the CDR3 is TGTGCCAGCAGCGAAGTAGGGAGCTCCTACAATGAGCAGTTCTTC.

This clone was seen a handful of times. The genes are TRBV2 and TRBJ1-5; 8 nucleotides match TRBD1. Germline lookup yields CDR1 SNHLY and CDR2 FYNNEI. V shed 6 bases, J shed 0 bases, and the junction held 10 bases outside the gene matches. This CDR3 has 17 residues. DNA of the CDR3: TGTGCCAGCAGATCTGACAGGGGCTTACTTAGCAATCAGCCCCAGCATTTT. This codes for CASRSDRGLLSNQPQHF.

This clone appeared once. This sequence joins TRBV19 and TRBJ2-6; D ambiguous. Germline values: CDR1 LNHDA, CDR2 SQIVND (reference sequence). Trimming left V 3 bases short and J 0 bases short, with 6 bases between. This CDR3 has 15 residues. DNA of the CDR3: TGTGCCAGTAGTATGGTGTCCTCTGGGGCCAACGTCCTGACTTTC. Translation: CASSMVSSGANVLTF.

This clone was detected only once. The chain carries TRBV6-5 and TRBJ2-1; D is possibly TRBD1 (6 bases). V was trimmed by 11 bases and J by 8 bases, leaving 10 bases between them. The germline gives CDR1 MNHEY, CDR2 SVGAGI. This CDR3 spans 10 amino acids. The chain's CDR3 is CALGADEQFF. The CDR3 region has the DNA TGTGCCCTGGGGGCAGATGAGCAGTTCTTC.

The genes are TRBV13 and TRBJ2-1; TRBD1 matches at 8 bases. V lost 4 bases, J lost 7 bases, and 6 bases stayed unmatched. The germline V gene encodes CDR1 PRHDT and CDR2 FYEKMQ (reference sequence). The CDR3 length is 14 residues. The CDR3 nucleotides are TGTGCCAGCAGCTGGACAGGGTTCTGGAATGAGCAGTTCTTC. Its protein is CASSWTGFWNEQFF.

Here the CDR3 reads CASSQTAADLSQQYF. The CDR3 DNA is TGCGCCAGCAGCCAGACCGCAGCGGACCTCTCCCAGCAGTACTTC. This chain joins TRBV4-1 and TRBJ2-7; D might be TRBD2 (5 bases). V lost 3 bases and J lost 8, with 20 bases in between. Germline V gene data show CDR1 as MGHRA and CDR2 as YSYEKL. This CDR3 has 15 residues.

Details on this clone: The junction does not match germline at one end; this may be a read error. The genes are TRBV30 and TRBJ1-1; D call uncertain. Germline V gene data show CDR1 as GTSNPN and CDR2 as SVGIG (reference sequence). The CDR3 consists of 8 residues. The CDR3 is CAWSAIVF. The CDR3 coding sequence is TGTGCCTGGAGTGCTATAGTCTTT.

This chain uses TRBV27 with TRBJ2-7, with D maybe TRBD2 (6 bases). V was pared by 3 bases and J by 5 bases, with 14 bases between. From germline, CDR1 is MNHEY and CDR2 SMNVEV (reference sequence). This CDR3 has 14 residues. CDR3 region: CASSFVGGDHEQYF. For the CDR3, the DNA is TGTGCCAGCAGTTTCGTAGGCGGGGACCACGAGCAGTACTTC.

This clone was counted once. V and J are TRBV18 and TRBJ2-6; D may be TRBD1 (6 bases). The CDR3 is made up of 17 amino acids. The germline CDR1 and CDR2 sequences are KGHSH and LQKENI. The V gene lost 2 bases and the J gene lost 0 bases, with 11 bases spanning the gap. The CDR3 region has the DNA TGTGCCAGCTCACCAAGGACAGAGAGCTCTGGGGCCAACGTCCTGACTTTC. Its protein is CASSPRTESSGANVLTF.

This chain joins TRBV7-8 and TRBJ2-7; D might be TRBD2 (5 bases). From germline, CDR1 is SGHVS and CDR2 FQNEAQ. V was cut by 4 bases and J by 3 bases, with 10 bases left in between. There are 13 residues in the CDR3. The DNA for the CDR3 is TGTGCCAGCAGCTCCAGCCGGGGCTACGAGCAGTACTTC. It encodes CASSSSRGYEQYF.

CDR3 nucleotides: TGTGCCAGCTCACTACGGACAGCGAACACCGGGGAGCTGTTTTTT. Translated: CASSLRTANTGELFF. The V gene is TRBV18, the J gene TRBJ2-2; D is perhaps TRBD1 (6 bases). The CDR3 runs to 15 residues. Germline V gene lookup returns CDR1 KGHSH and CDR2 LQKENI. Trimming left V 4 bases short and J 0 bases short, with 9 bases between.

J is TRBJ2-5 and V is TRBV11-3; tentative D call: TRBD2 (6 bases). This CDR3 comprises 17 residues. CDR1 is SGHNT and CDR2 is YENEEA in the germline V gene. Trimming left V 1 base short and J 5 bases short, with 20 bases between. CDR3 nucleotides: TGTGCCAGCAGCTTAGGAGGGACGTCACTAGCTACCGAGACCCAGTACTTC. Protein sequence: CASSLGGTSLATETQYF.

In the case of this clone: One end of the junction is discordant with germline, which a read error may explain. This rearrangement joins TRBV27 to TRBJ2-7, with D possibly matching TRBD1 (6 bases). The CDR3 is made up of 13 amino acids. Looked up from germline, CDR1 is MNHEY and CDR2 is SMNVEV (reference sequence). The CDR3 spells CAGSYSRGYEQYF. In nucleotides, the CDR3 is TGTGCCGGCAGTTACTCAAGGGGGTACGAGCAGTACTTC.

The chain uses TRBV3-1 (or the pseudogene TRBV3-2) and TRBJ2-7, with 8 nucleotides matching TRBD2. Trimming at V came to 4 bases and at J to 3 bases, leaving 2 bases not matched to a gene. CDR3 length: 13 residues. Germline CDR1 reads LGHDT; CDR2 reads YNNKEL (reference sequence). The DNA of the CDR3 is TGTGCCAGCAGCCCGGGGGGGTTCTACGAGCAGTACTTC. Encoded protein: CASSPGGFYEQYF.

In nucleotides, the CDR3 is TGTGCCAGCAGCGGGGGACACGGGCCCTACGAGCAGTACTTC. Its translation: CASSGGHGPYEQYF. The rearrangement joins TRBV5-8 to TRBJ2-7; D possibly corresponds to TRBD1 (6 bases). V was pared by 4 bases and J by 2 bases, with 13 bases between. The V gene's germline CDR1 is SGHTS and CDR2 YDEGEE. The CDR3 is 14 residues long.

J is TRBJ2-5 and V is TRBV9; possibly TRBD1 for D (5 bases). Deletions cut 0 bases from V and 5 bases from J, with 8 bases between. This CDR3 comprises 13 residues. Germline-derived CDR1 and CDR2 are SGDLS and YYNGEE. CDR3 loop: CASSVGQTETQYF. The CDR3 DNA reads TGTGCCAGCAGCGTAGGACAGACCGAGACCCAGTACTTC.

The chain joins TRBV7-2 to TRBJ2-1; 10 bases map to TRBD2. The germline gives CDR1 SGHTA, CDR2 FQGNSA. The length of the CDR3 is 14 residues. The V and J ends lost 1 base and 10 bases, in that order; junction bases with no gene match: 4. In nucleotides, the CDR3 is TGTGCCAGCAGCTTAGATGGTAGCGGGAGGGAGCAGTTCTTC. Amino acids: CASSLDGSGREQFF.

The chain uses TRBV9 and TRBJ1-1; possible D gene TRBD1, 5 bases. CDR3 size: 13 residues. Deletions cut 0 bases from V and 4 bases from J, with 7 bases between. CDR1 is SGDLS, CDR2 YYNGEE, per germline. In nucleotides, the CDR3 is TGTGCCAGCAGCGTAGGAGGGGCCACTGAAGCTTTCTTT. Its protein is CASSVGGATEAFF.

CDR3 nucleotides: TGTGCCAGCGCTCACAGGGGGCCAGATACGCAGTATTTT. It encodes CASAHRGPDTQYF. J is TRBJ2-3 and V is TRBV27; 9 bases map to TRBD1. The CDR3 extends over 13 amino acids. V lost 8 bases and J lost 4; bases outside the gene matches: 4. Per the germline V gene, CDR1 is MNHEY and CDR2 is SMNVEV (reference sequence).

This clone was detected only once. The V gene is TRBV7-2, the J gene TRBJ1-1; no reliable D call. The CDR3 totals 12 residues. Trimming took off 0 bases at V and 7 bases at J, with 6 bases between the two ends. Per germline, CDR1 SGHTA and CDR2 FQGNSA. The CDR3 DNA follows: TGTGCCAGCAGCTTAGCGCAGATTGAAGCTTTCTTT. Translating it yields CASSLAQIEAFF.

The chain recombines TRBV4-1 with TRBJ2-7; 7 bases agree with TRBD1. This CDR3 contains 14 residues. The germline V gene encodes CDR1 MGHRA and CDR2 YSYEKL. J gave up 3 bases and V 3 bases, and 5 bases lay outside the gene matches. CDR3 amino acids: CASSHRQGYYEQYF. For the CDR3, the DNA is TGCGCCAGCAGCCATCGACAGGGATACTACGAGCAGTACTTC.

The gene calls are TRBV7-9 and TRBJ2-1, with no clear D. There are 12 residues in the CDR3. Trimming pared 1 base from V and 10 bases from J, leaving 8 bases between. Germline CDR1 and CDR2: SEHNR and FQNEAQ (reference sequence). The CDR3 region is CASSLVRAEQFF. The CDR3 region has the DNA TGTGCCAGCAGCTTAGTGCGAGCGGAGCAGTTCTTC.